This T cell receptor beta chain was identified in a study of OX40 agonist ivuxolimab in advanced cancers. Notes on the study in general: Expanded peripheral T cells had an undetermined antigen specificity.

The assay was immunoSEQ multiplex PCR, and TCRdb's table has in-frame clones only and misses some. The data show 45,000 to 60,000 clones, with around nine tenths seen just once and 10% to 13% held by the top ten. Per the germline V gene, CDR1 is SQVTM and CDR2 is ANQGSEA. V lost 6 bases and J 0 bases, leaving 9 bases between the germline ends. The CDR3 extends over 12 amino acids. A word on this clone: Its antigen remains unknown.

Any history of autoimmune disease or systemic immunosuppression disqualified patients. Peripheral blood came from all dose cohorts at three timepoints. The sample in question was CD4+ or CD8+ T cells sorted from blood, obtained in a trial of the OX40 agonist ivuxolimab. The chain uses TRBV29-1 and TRBJ2-7; possible D gene TRBD2, 6 bases. The receptor comes from an adult with an advanced solid tumor such as melanoma, head and neck, liver or kidney cancer. In nucleotides, the CDR3 is TGCAGCGTGCCCGGGAGCTCCTACGAGCAGTACTTC. Its protein product is CSVPGSSYEQYF.